The clone carrying this TCR beta chain was found once. Its matching antigen is unknown. The assay was immunoSEQ multiplex PCR, and TCRdb's table has in-frame clones only and misses some. Here the sample spans around 24,000 clones, just under 75% being singletons. After expansion with viral peptide pools in the ViraFEST assay, antigen-specific CD4+ T cells were sequenced. Cells that had been cultured for 10 days were the source of isolated CD4+ T cells. Neither prior SARS-CoV-2 infection nor positive nucleocapsid antibodies were present in the vaccine recipients. On day 3 and again on day 7, half the medium was replaced with IL-2 medium. This sample was taken from a study of vaccination effects on CD4 cells after COVID-19. This receptor was identified in a human donor who received a COVID-19 vaccine. The source was CD4+ T cells from PBMCs cultured with SARS-CoV-2 spike peptides, collected before COVID-19 vaccination.

CDR3 sequence reads: CATRGALPNEQFF. In DNA, the CDR3 is TGTGCCACCAGGGGGGCCCTTCCGAATGAGCAGTTCTTC. This rearrangement joins TRBV24-1 to TRBJ2-1, with D maybe TRBD1 (6 bases). With 7 bases removed from V and 7 bases from J, the gap between germline ends came to 13 bases. The CDR3 totals 13 residues. Germline CDR1 reads KGHDR; CDR2 reads SFDVKD.